The 30 T cell receptor beta chains reported below all come from one sample, sequenced in a study of Tregs in tolerant kidney transplant recipients. This table comes from immunoSEQ multiplex PCR, and its TCRdb copy is limited to in-frame clones, with some not included. The table has roughly 20,000 clones, over 70% seen once. The nonmyeloablative bone marrow transplants came from related graft donors, with transient mixed chimerism. Source: CD8+ T cells from blood (PBMCs), taken 6 months after the transplant. These receptors were collected from a human patient who received a combined kidney and bone marrow transplant. Some T cells may arise from the graft donor.

The chain joins TRBV29-1 to TRBJ1-3; D unclear. The CDR3 consists of 13 residues. Germline CDR1 and CDR2: SQVTM and ANQGSEA. Trimming removed 4 bases from V and 7 bases from J, with 14 bases in between. The DNA of the CDR3 is TGCAGCGTTGTTCCCTCTCTCGGGAACACCATATATTTT. Its protein is CSVVPSLGNTIYF. The full variable domain, rest sourced from reference TRBV29-1 and TRBJ1-3, is SAVISQKPSRDICQRGTSLTIQCQVDSQVTMMFWYRQQPGQSLTLIATANQGSEATYESGFVIDKFPISRPNLTFSTLTVSNMSPEDSSIYLCSVVPSLGNTIYFGEGSWLTVV.

In its sample, this clone was seen once. This rearrangement joins TRBV9 to TRBJ2-1; 7 bases line up with TRBD1. The germline V gene encodes CDR1 SGDLS and CDR2 YYNGEE. V was clipped by 3 bases and J by 10 bases; unmatched bases: 10. The length of the CDR3 is 14 residues. CDR3 nucleotides: TGTGCCAGCAGCGAGGGGCCCCGACAGGGAGAGCAGTTCTTC. Residues: CASSEGPRQGEQFF.

This sequence joins TRBV29-1 and TRBJ2-1; no clear D gene. Germline assignment: CDR1 SQVTM and CDR2 ANQGSEA. V lost 0 bases to trimming and J lost 7 bases, with 16 bases between them. The CDR3 has 15 amino acids. The CDR3 DNA reads TGCAGCGTTGAAGACAGTTCTGAAACACAAAATGAGCAGTTCTTC. It yields the protein CSVEDSSETQNEQFF.

Within the sample, this clone is medium-sized. The chain links TRBV6-5 to TRBJ2-1; 14 bases line up with TRBD2. The CDR3 sequence is 15 residues long. Trimming cost V 6 bases and J 6 bases; bases outside gene matches: 4. Germline V gene sequence: CDR1 MNHEY, CDR2 SVGAGI. CDR3 protein: CASSPGLAGGNEQFF. DNA for the CDR3: TGTGCCAGCAGCCCTGGACTAGCGGGGGGCAATGAGCAGTTCTTC.

This clone was observed a single time. The rearrangement uses TRBV6-5 and TRBJ2-1; D is unresolved. Trimming removed 0 bases from V and 2 bases from J, with 5 bases in between. CDR1 and CDR2 (germline): MNHEY, SVGAGI. This CDR3 spans 14 amino acids. CDR3 DNA sequence: TGTGCCAGCAGTTACTCACCAGCCTACAATGAGCAGTTCTTC. Protein product: CASSYSPAYNEQFF.

The count of this clone is one. The J gene is TRBJ2-1, the V gene TRBV29-1, with a tentative D call TRBD2 (5 bases). The CDR3 sequence is 14 residues long. V dropped 4 bases and J dropped 6 bases, with 16 bases sitting between them. Germline CDR1 and CDR2: SQVTM and ANQGSEA. The CDR3 loop reads CSVGGESGGNEQFF. The CDR3 DNA reads TGCAGCGTTGGTGGGGAGTCTGGAGGCAATGAGCAGTTCTTC.

The CDR3 reads CASTLPGGFYEQYF. CDR3 in DNA: TGTGCCAGCACGCTCCCCGGGGGGTTCTACGAGCAGTACTTC. This chain links TRBV6-4 with TRBJ2-7, with 7 bases identical to TRBD2. Looked up from germline, CDR1 is MRHNA and CDR2 is SNTAGT. V lost 7 bases to trimming and J lost 3 bases; unmatched junction nucleotides: 9. The CDR3 sequence is 14 residues long.

V and J are TRBV5-8 and TRBJ1-5; possible D gene TRBD1, 6 bases. This CDR3 comprises 14 residues. Germline CDR1 and CDR2: SGHTS and YDEGEE. V was shortened by 2 bases and J by 4 bases, with 10 bases between the two germline ends. The CDR3 DNA follows: TGTGCCAGCAGCTTACAGGGTCTTAATCAGCCCCAGCATTTT. Residues: CASSLQGLNQPQHF.

The chain links TRBV30 to TRBJ2-7; D is undetermined. V lost 0 bases, J lost 0 bases, and 3 bases lay in between. Germline V gives CDR1 GTSNPN, CDR2 SVGIG (reference sequence). This CDR3 is 12 amino acids long. CDR3 loop: CAWSVSSYEQYF. CDR3 DNA sequence: TGTGCCTGGAGTGTCAGCTCCTACGAGCAGTACTTC.

This chain joins TRBV28 and TRBJ1-6; 8 nucleotides line up with TRBD1. V dropped 3 bases and J dropped 0; count of bases not matched to a gene: 10. This CDR3 has 19 residues. Per germline, CDR1 MDHEN and CDR2 SYDVKM. The CDR3 nucleotides read TGTGCCAGCAGTTTGCCACGGCAGGGGGCTAGCTCCTATAATTCACCCCTCCACTTT. Translation gives CASSLPRQGASSYNSPLHF.

This clone has a handful of counts. The chain couples TRBV4-3 to TRBJ2-1, with 9 bases matching TRBD2. The J segment lost 7 bases and the V segment lost 1 base, leaving 5 bases of the junction unmatched. Germline V gene sequence: CDR1 LGHNA, CDR2 YSLEER. CDR3 size: 15 residues. The CDR3 sequence is CASSQGRTSVNEQFF. For the CDR3, the DNA is TGCGCCAGCAGCCAAGGAAGGACTAGCGTGAATGAGCAGTTCTTC.

CDR3 DNA: TGTGCCAGCAGCTTAGGGGCCGCAGAAGCTTTCTTT. It is translated as CASSLGAAEAFF. This chain joins TRBV13 and TRBJ1-1; D is ambiguous. Germline V gene sequence: CDR1 PRHDT, CDR2 FYEKMQ (reference sequence). The CDR3 consists of 12 residues. V was clipped by 0 bases and J by 8 bases, with 7 bases between them.

V usage is TRBV19 and J usage is TRBJ1-2; D is unclear. The V and J ends lost 4 bases and 7 bases respectively, with 13 bases between them. From germline, CDR1 is LNHDA and CDR2 SQIVND (reference sequence). The CDR3 is made up of 13 amino acids. CDR3 in amino acids: CASSNRFSSGYTF. In DNA, the CDR3 is TGTGCCAGTAGTAATCGGTTTTCTAGTGGCTACACCTTC. Using reference TRBV19 and TRBJ1-2 for the parts outside the CDR3, the full variable domain is DGGITQSPKYLFRKEGQNVTLSCEQNLNHDAMYWYRQDPGQGLRLIYYSQIVNDFQKGDIAEGYSVSREKKESFPLTVTSAQKNPTAFYLCASSNRFSSGYTFGSGTRLTVV.

This chain uses TRBV11-2 with TRBJ2-1; 10 bases align to TRBD1. This CDR3 is 15 amino acids long. Germline lookup yields CDR1 SGHAT and CDR2 FQNNGV. V lost 1 base to trimming and J lost 5 bases; unmatched junction nucleotides: 2. CDR3 nucleotides: TGTGCCAGCAGCTTAGGACAGGGGGCAAACAATGAGCAGTTCTTC. Its translation: CASSLGQGANNEQFF.

V and J are TRBV9 and TRBJ2-6, with D possibly matching TRBD2 (6 bases). With 6 bases removed from V and 0 bases from J, the gap between germline ends came to 16 bases. The CDR3 loop spans 17 amino acids. Per the germline V gene, CDR1 is SGDLS and CDR2 is YYNGEE. The CDR3 nucleotides are TGTGCCAGCACGAGAGGCGGGGTCAGCTCTGGGGCCAACGTCCTGACTTTC. This codes for CASTRGGVSSGANVLTF.

This clone was picked up one time. The chain uses TRBV5-4 and TRBJ1-2; unclear D gene. V gave up 1 base and J gave up 1 base, with 5 bases separating them. The CDR3 extends over 13 amino acids. The germline gives CDR1 SGHNT, CDR2 YYREEE (reference sequence). CDR3 in amino acids: CASSLTVNYGYTF. Written as DNA, the CDR3 is TGTGCCAGCAGCTTGACGGTTAACTATGGCTACACCTTC.

With respect to this clone: The junction and the germline gene differ at one end; a read error may be behind it. Within the sample, other DNA sequences also encode this same CDR3. This chain links TRBV19 with TRBJ1-6; 8 bases align to TRBD1. This CDR3 contains 16 residues. Looked up from germline, CDR1 is LNHDA and CDR2 is SQIVND (reference sequence). CDR3 sequence (DNA): TGTGCCAGTAGTTTCGCCCAGGGGGCAATGTATTCCCCCCTCCACTTT. This gives the protein CASSFAQGAMYSPLHF.

The V call is TRBV4-3, the J call TRBJ1-5; TRBD1 matches 7 bases. Losses at the gene ends were 2 bases for V and 0 bases for J; bases not matched to a gene: 1. Germline loops: CDR1 LGHNA, CDR2 YSLEER. There are 15 residues in the CDR3. The CDR3 loop reads CASSQYRGSNQPQHF. The CDR3 DNA sequence: TGCGCCAGCAGCCAATACAGGGGTAGCAATCAGCCCCAGCATTTT.

V is TRBV4-2 and J is TRBJ2-7, with 8 bases that match TRBD1. The CDR3 totals 16 residues. Germline-derived CDR1 and CDR2 are LGHNA and YNFKEQ. Losses at the gene ends were 1 base for V and 0 bases for J; bases not matched to a gene: 5. The CDR3 region has the DNA TGTGCCAGCAGCCAAGCCGACAGGGGCGGCTCCTACGAGCAGTACTTC. It translates to CASSQADRGGSYEQYF.

V is TRBV2 and J is TRBJ1-4, with 8 bases fitting TRBD1. The V gene end was trimmed by 9 bases and the J gene end by 5 bases; junction bases not matched to a gene: 8. Germline V gene sequence: CDR1 SNHLY, CDR2 FYNNEI. This CDR3 region has 14 residues. CDR3 amino acids: CASDPGQDNEKLFF. The DNA for the CDR3 is TGTGCCAGTGACCCGGGACAGGACAATGAAAAACTGTTTTTT.

This clone showed up just a few times. This chain connects TRBV7-9 to TRBJ2-3, with D tentatively TRBD2 (5 bases). Trimming cost V 2 bases and J 4 bases, with 10 bases left between them. CDR3 size: 14 residues. Germline assignment: CDR1 SEHNR and CDR2 FQNEAQ (reference sequence). The CDR3 region is CASSLLGLADTQYF. In DNA, the CDR3 is TGTGCCAGCAGCTTACTAGGACTCGCAGATACGCAGTATTTT.

This rearrangement joins TRBV11-1 to TRBJ2-4; D unclear. CDR3 length: 16 residues. Looked up from germline, CDR1 is SGHAT and CDR2 is FQDESV (reference sequence). The V gene lost 0 bases and the J gene lost 0 bases, with 9 bases spanning the gap. The CDR3, as DNA: TGTGCCAGCAGCTTAGCCCCGGTTCTAGCCAAAAACATTCAGTACTTC. Residues: CASSLAPVLAKNIQYF.

The CDR3, as DNA: TGTGCCAGCAGCGAACAGGGTGGGAATCAGCCCCAGCATTTT. Translated: CASSEQGGNQPQHF. The rearrangement joins TRBV9 to TRBJ1-5; a weak D match, TRBD1 (6 bases). This CDR3 comprises 14 residues. Trimming removed 3 bases from V and 4 bases from J, with 11 bases in between. CDR1 is SGDLS and CDR2 is YYNGEE in the germline V gene.

The genes are TRBV5-6 and TRBJ1-1; 7 bases map to TRBD1. This CDR3 is built from 14 residues. The germline V gene has CDR1 SGHDT and CDR2 YYEEEE. The ends lost 5 bases at V and 3 bases at J; junction bases unmatched: 7. The DNA of the CDR3 is TGTGCCAGCAGTCCGAACAGGGGTGACACTGAAGCTTTCTTT. Its protein product is CASSPNRGDTEAFF.

The gene calls are TRBV2 and TRBJ2-7; possibly TRBD1 for D (6 bases). The germline gives CDR1 SNHLY, CDR2 FYNNEI. V lost 7 bases and J lost 0, with 16 bases in between. CDR3 length equals 15 residues. The CDR3 nucleotides are TGTGCCAGCAACCCCTGGACAGAGAGCTCCTACGAGCAGTACTTC. Translating gives CASNPWTESSYEQYF.

This chain uses TRBV18 with TRBJ2-7, with D maybe TRBD1 (6 bases). The CDR3 spans 13 residues. Germline-derived CDR1 and CDR2 are KGHSH and LQKENI. Trimming cost V 4 bases and J 4 bases, with 11 bases left between them. The CDR3 reads CASSLGTSYEQYF. Written as DNA, the CDR3 is TGTGCCAGCTCACTCGGGACATCTTACGAGCAGTACTTC.

The chain has TRBV11-3 and TRBJ2-5, with D possibly matching TRBD2 (6 bases). V was cut by 3 bases and J by 4 bases, with 12 bases left in between. Germline values: CDR1 SGHNT, CDR2 YENEEA. This CDR3 contains 14 residues. CDR3 sequence (DNA): TGTGCCAGCAGCTTCCCGGGACTTGGAGAGACCCAGTACTTC. It specifies CASSFPGLGETQYF. The entire variable domain, with the rest obtained from reference TRBV11-3 and TRBJ2-5, is as follows: EAGVVQSPRYKIIEKKQPVAFWCNPISGHNTLYWYLQNLGQGPELLIRYENEEAVDDSQLPKDRFSAERLKGVDSTLKIQPAELGDSAVYLCASSFPGLGETQYFGPGTRLLVL.

J is TRBJ1-1 and V is TRBV7-9; D not certain. The CDR3 has 13 amino acids. V was cut by 5 bases and J by 0 bases, with 7 bases left in between. Germline V CDR1 and CDR2: SEHNR, FQNEAQ (reference sequence). CDR3 in amino acids: CASSPPVNTEAFF. CDR3 coding DNA: TGTGCCAGCAGCCCCCCGGTGAACACTGAAGCTTTCTTT.

The chain carries TRBV7-9 and TRBJ2-7, with TRBD2 matching 10 bases. The CDR3 sequence is 16 residues long. J was trimmed by 2 bases and V by 5 bases; bases with no gene match: 9. From germline, CDR1 is SEHNR and CDR2 FQNEAQ (reference sequence). This chain's CDR3 is CASSAQLAGAAYEQYF. CDR3 in DNA: TGTGCCAGCAGCGCGCAGCTAGCGGGGGCTGCCTACGAGCAGTACTTC.

This clone was recorded once. The rearrangement links TRBV7-9 to TRBJ2-1; D might be TRBD1 (6 bases). There are 13 residues in the CDR3. Germline V gene sequence: CDR1 SEHNR, CDR2 FQNEAQ (reference sequence). Trimming left V 5 bases short and J 7 bases short, with 12 bases between. The CDR3 DNA reads as TGTGCCAGCAGCCCAGGGGTTATTAATGAGCAGTTCTTC. The encoded protein is CASSPGVINEQFF.